Many counts were recorded for the clone carrying this TCR beta chain. Its matching antigen is unknown. The source of the sample is a study of T cells in Graves' hyperthyroidism and ophthalmopathy. Study details: Peripheral blood was taken when the disease was first diagnosed, before any treatment began.

RNA transcripts yielded amplified TCR beta CDR3 regions. HTBI primers were used for first-round RT-PCR of the TCR CDR3. From the multiplex PCR reads, TCRdb called clonotypes with MiXCR, one entry per CDR3 protein. The sample shows roughly 160,000 distinct CDR3 sequences, roughly 10% of them seen only once. General study points: A model of 13 V-J features distinguished ophthalmopathy from stable hyperthyroidism. The blood repertoire included most of the expanded thyroid clonotypes above 0.001.

The CDR3 sequence is 14 residues long. Trimming cost V 3 bases and J 0 bases, with 9 bases left between them. Germline CDR1 is GTSNPN and CDR2 is SVGIG (reference sequence). The TCR originated in a woman in her late teens or twenties with Graves' hyperthyroidism that later progressed to Graves' ophthalmopathy. The V and J genes are TRBV30 and TRBJ1-5; D uncertain. The sequencing sample was made of blood. The CDR3 DNA reads TGTGCCTGGAGCGGTGTATATAGCAATCAGCCCCAGCATTTT. This encodes CAWSGVYSNQPQHF.